Shown below are 24 T cell receptor beta chains from a single sample sequenced in a study of tumor-infiltrating lymphocytes in localized non-small cell lung cancer. Sequencing used immunoSEQ multiplex PCR; TCRdb keeps in-frame clones, though not all of them. The top ten clones hold less than 6.5% of a sample with about 24,000 clones, around 62% of them seen once. Specimen: lung tumor tissue. Receptor source: a human donor with non-small cell lung cancer.

V and J are TRBV5-1 and TRBJ2-3, with 9 positions matching TRBD1. V shed 2 bases and J 0 bases; nucleotides not matched to a gene: 4. Germline V gives CDR1 SGHRS, CDR2 YFSETQ. The length of the CDR3 is 16 residues. In nucleotides, the CDR3 is TGCGCCAGCAGCTTACAGGGGGCAGCTAGCACAGATACGCAGTATTTT. This codes for CASSLQGAASTDTQYF. Using reference TRBV5-1 and TRBJ2-3 for the parts outside the CDR3, the full variable domain is KAGVTQTPRYLIKTRGQQVTLSCSPISGHRSVSWYQQTPGQGLQFLFEYFSETQRNKGNFPGRFSGRQFSNSRSEMNVSTLELGDSALYLCASSLQGAASTDTQYFGPGTRLTVL.

This clone was counted a single time. The V call is TRBV5-1, the J call TRBJ2-5, with D perhaps matching TRBD2 (6 bases). This CDR3 is built from 14 residues. Germline values: CDR1 SGHRS, CDR2 YFSETQ. The V end lost 0 bases, the J end lost 4 bases, and 10 bases lay between the germline ends. The CDR3 region is CASSLDPAGETQYF. The CDR3 DNA reads TGCGCCAGCAGCTTGGATCCAGCGGGAGAGACCCAGTACTTC.

The J gene is TRBJ2-7, the V gene TRBV7-9; no clear D. CDR1 is SEHNR, CDR2 FQNEAQ, per germline (reference sequence). V dropped 2 bases and J dropped 9 bases, with 11 bases sitting between them. The CDR3 length is 12 residues. Here the CDR3 DNA reads TGTGCCAGCAGCTTAAACATCGGTGGGCAGTACTTC. Its translation: CASSLNIGGQYF.

This clone has only one observation. The chain links TRBV5-1 to TRBJ2-7, with 10 bases lining up with TRBD2. The V segment lost 1 base and the J segment 5 bases; nucleotides outside the gene matches: 9. CDR3 length: 16 amino acids. Germline V gene data show CDR1 as SGHRS and CDR2 as YFSETQ. CDR3 region: CASSLQLAGNNHEQYF. In DNA form, the CDR3 reads TGCGCCAGCAGCTTGCAACTAGCGGGGAACAATCACGAGCAGTACTTC.

This chain links TRBV19 with TRBJ1-5; 7 nucleotides agree with TRBD1. Trimming cost V 5 bases and J 5 bases; bases outside gene matches: 9. Germline V CDR1 and CDR2: LNHDA, SQIVND (reference sequence). This CDR3 has 15 amino acids. CDR3 coding DNA: TGTGCCAGTAGTTTCGAACAGGGGAGGTATCAGCCCCAGCATTTT. Translated: CASSFEQGRYQPQHF.

V and J are TRBV4-1 and TRBJ2-3, with 7 bases fitting TRBD2. V was pared by 1 base and J by 1 base, with 8 bases of the junction left unmatched. CDR1 MGHRA and CDR2 YSYEKL come from the germline V gene. CDR3 length equals 17 residues. The CDR3: CASSQVRGSEGTDTQYF. The CDR3 nucleotides are TGCGCCAGCAGCCAAGTTCGCGGGAGTGAGGGCACAGATACGCAGTATTTT.

The CDR3 bases are TGTGCCAGCAGCCAAGATCGGGGTAGCGGGGGAGAGCAGTTCTTC. Amino acids: CASSQDRGSGGEQFF. The chain recombines TRBV4-2 with TRBJ2-1; 9 bases agree with TRBD2. This CDR3 has 15 amino acids. J was trimmed by 10 bases and V by 0 bases; bases with no gene match: 7. Germline CDR1 LGHNA, CDR2 YNFKEQ.

The V call is TRBV19, the J call TRBJ2-7; D may be TRBD1 (6 bases). The CDR3 loop spans 15 amino acids. Trimming cost V 0 bases and J 1 base, with 10 bases left between them. Germline CDR1 LNHDA, CDR2 SQIVND (reference sequence). CDR3 sequence reads: CASSIDPTGSYEQYF. The CDR3 bases are TGTGCCAGTAGTATAGACCCGACAGGATCCTACGAGCAGTACTTC.

This clone was recorded once. The gene calls are TRBV20-1 and TRBJ1-6; D gene uncertain. With 3 bases removed from V and 16 bases from J, the gap between germline ends came to 13 bases. Germline CDR1 and CDR2: DFQATT and SNEGSKA (reference sequence). This CDR3 spans 11 amino acids. The CDR3 DNA reads TGCAGTGCTAGGTGGGAGTTCAAGCTCCACTTT. It is translated as CSARWEFKLHF.

This chain links TRBV19 with TRBJ2-7, with 8 nucleotides matching TRBD1. This CDR3 has 16 residues. Looked up from germline, CDR1 is LNHDA and CDR2 is SQIVND (reference sequence). V lost 7 bases, J lost 6 bases, and 17 bases stayed unmatched. The CDR3 DNA is TGTGCCAGTACATCGCCCGGGCAGGGGGCGCGAGGCGAGCAGTACTTC. This translates into CASTSPGQGARGEQYF.

The chain links TRBV11-2 to TRBJ2-7, with D tentatively TRBD1 (6 bases). Trimming removed 2 bases at V and 7 bases at J, with 9 bases between. Per germline, CDR1 SGHAT and CDR2 FQNNGV. The CDR3 runs 12 residues. The DNA for the CDR3 is TGTGCCAGCAGCTTAAGGGGGTTTGAGCAGTACTTC. This sequence encodes CASSLRGFEQYF. Full variable domain (outside the CDR3, taken from reference TRBV11-2 and TRBJ2-7): EAGVAQSPRYKIIEKRQSVAFWCNPISGHATLYWYQQILGQGPKLLIQFQNNGVVDDSQLPKDRFSAERLKGVDSTLKIQPAKLEDSAVYLCASSLRGFEQYFGPGTRLTVT.

This chain connects TRBV10-3 to TRBJ2-3; TRBD2 matches at 9 bases. J was trimmed by 4 bases and V by 2 bases; bases with no gene match: 10. Germline-derived CDR1 and CDR2 are ENHRY and SYGVKD. This CDR3 contains 17 residues. The chain's CDR3 is CAISEVISGSGPDTQYF. The CDR3 coding sequence is TGTGCCATCAGTGAGGTCATTAGCGGGAGTGGGCCAGATACGCAGTATTTT.

CDR3 nucleotides: TGTGCCAGCGGACAGGGGACCGGGGAGCTGTTTTTT. Protein product: CASGQGTGELFF. The V gene is TRBV5-6, the J gene TRBJ2-2, with 9 bases identical to TRBD1. The CDR3 length is 12 residues. V was pared by 7 bases and J by 5 bases, with 0 bases of the junction left unmatched. Germline values: CDR1 SGHDT, CDR2 YYEEEE.

The J gene is TRBJ1-2, the V gene TRBV6-1; 9 positions agree with TRBD1. This CDR3 has 13 residues. V shed 5 bases and J 7 bases; nucleotides not matched to a gene: 5. The germline gives CDR1 MNHNS, CDR2 SASEGT. Here the CDR3 DNA reads TGTGCCAGCAGTTCGACAGGGGGTAGTGGCTACACCTTC. Translation gives CASSSTGGSGYTF.

The J gene is TRBJ1-1, the V gene TRBV18, with 7 bases lining up with TRBD1. CDR1 is KGHSH, CDR2 LQKENI, per germline. Trimming cost V 0 bases and J 8 bases; bases outside gene matches: 0. CDR3 length: 12 residues. The DNA for the CDR3 is TGTGCCAGCTCACCACCGGACAGGGAAGCTTTCTTT. This translates into CASSPPDREAFF. The full variable domain, rest sourced from reference TRBV18 and TRBJ1-1, is NAGVMQNPRHLVRRRGQEARLRCSPMKGHSHVYWYRQLPEEGLKFMVYLQKENIIDESGMPKERFSAEFPKEGPSILRIQQVVRGDSAAYFCASSPPDREAFFGQGTRLTVV.

This clone was counted only a few times. The chain employs TRBV5-1 and TRBJ1-1; D is undetermined. Germline CDR1 reads SGHRS; CDR2 reads YFSETQ. The CDR3 covers 13 residues. Trimming shortened V by 0 bases and J by 1 base, and 4 bases separated the two germline ends. The CDR3 region is CASSLVSNTEAFF. CDR3 coding DNA: TGCGCCAGCAGCTTGGTATCGAACACTGAAGCTTTCTTT. The variable domain in full, completed from reference TRBV5-1 and TRBJ1-1, reads KAGVTQTPRYLIKTRGQQVTLSCSPISGHRSVSWYQQTPGQGLQFLFEYFSETQRNKGNFPGRFSGRQFSNSRSEMNVSTLELGDSALYLCASSLVSNTEAFFGQGTRLTVV.

Points on this clone: A far more abundant clone sits one base away, making this likely a read error. The chain links TRBV4-2 to TRBJ2-7; 8 bases match TRBD1. V gave up 4 bases and J gave up 2 bases; unmatched junction bases: 4. CDR1 and CDR2 from the germline V gene are LGHNA and YNFKEQ. This CDR3 region has 14 residues. The CDR3 reads CASSLRTGTYEQYF. CDR3 DNA sequence: TGTGCCAGCAGCCTTAGGACAGGGACCTACGAGCAGTACTTC.

The chain employs TRBV4-1 and TRBJ2-1; 10 bases are shared with TRBD2. Germline trimming cut 5 bases from V and 7 bases from J; bases unmatched to any gene: 11. Germline V gene sequence: CDR1 MGHRA, CDR2 YSYEKL. This CDR3 contains 16 residues. Here the CDR3 DNA reads TGCGCCAGCAGCAGACAGCTAGCGGGAGTAGGAAATGAGCAGTTCTTC. Translation gives CASSRQLAGVGNEQFF.

The rearrangement uses TRBV10-1 and TRBJ2-3; possible D gene TRBD2, 6 bases. The CDR3 totals 14 residues. Germline V gene sequence: CDR1 WNHNN, CDR2 SYGVQD (reference sequence). The V and J ends lost 4 bases and 0 bases respectively, with 8 bases between them. The CDR3 region has the DNA TGCGCCAGCAGTGCGGGACTGAGCACAGATACGCAGTATTTT. As protein: CASSAGLSTDTQYF.

The chain's CDR3 is CASSPITDTQYF. In DNA form, the CDR3 reads TGTGCCAGCAGCCCCATCACAGATACGCAGTATTTT. The chain employs TRBV6-6 and TRBJ2-3; the D is unclear. Germline V CDR1 and CDR2: MNHNY, SVGAGI (reference sequence). The CDR3 is made up of 12 amino acids. V lost 6 bases, J lost 2 bases, and 6 bases lay in between.

The table lists this clone with a few counts. The chain employs TRBV7-9 and TRBJ1-1, with 8 positions matching TRBD1. Germline values: CDR1 SEHNR, CDR2 FQNEAQ (reference sequence). This CDR3 region has 18 residues. Unmatched junction bases numbered 14, after V lost 4 bases and J lost 1 base. CDR3: CASSSLAGRGRGNTEAFF. CDR3 nucleotide sequence: TGTGCCAGCAGCTCCCTCGCGGGCAGGGGGCGAGGGAACACTGAAGCTTTCTTT. The full variable domain, its missing parts supplied by reference TRBV7-9 and TRBJ1-1, is DTGVSQNPRHKITKRGQNVTFRCDPISEHNRLYWYRQTLGQGPEFLTYFQNEAQLEKSRLLSDRFSAERPKGSFSTLEIQRTEQGDSAMYLCASSSLAGRGRGNTEAFFGQGTRLTVV.

This clone appeared a few times. The chain couples TRBV5-4 to TRBJ2-2; tentative D call: TRBD1 (5 bases). Germline CDR1 is SGHNT and CDR2 is YYREEE (reference sequence). V dropped 4 bases and J dropped 3 bases, with 10 bases sitting between them. This CDR3 region has 14 residues. CDR3 sequence (DNA): TGTGCCAGCAGCCAGGGAATGGACACCGGGGAGCTGTTTTTT. Its translation: CASSQGMDTGELFF.

The chain carries TRBV5-1 and TRBJ2-1, with TRBD1 matching 10 bases. Germline V gene sequence: CDR1 SGHRS, CDR2 YFSETQ. There are 15 residues in the CDR3. J lost 8 bases, V lost 4 bases, and 9 bases had no gene match. The CDR3 protein is CASSPGQGSFDEQFF. DNA for the CDR3: TGCGCCAGCAGCCCGGGACAGGGGAGTTTCGATGAGCAGTTCTTC.

This clone ranks as medium-sized. The chain is built from TRBV18 and TRBJ2-7, with D possibly being TRBD1 (6 bases). V shed 4 bases and J shed 7 bases, with 17 bases lying between them. Germline CDR1 reads KGHSH; CDR2 reads LQKENI. This CDR3 spans 14 amino acids. CDR3 residues: CASSLTPDRWEQYF. CDR3 coding DNA: TGTGCCAGCTCACTTACCCCGGACAGATGGGAGCAGTACTTC.